This entry lists 29 T cell receptor beta chains sequenced from one sample in a study of cytomegalovirus exposure and HLA in healthy donors. 60 Vbeta and 13 Jbeta primers were used in PCR. Assay: immunoSEQ multiplex PCR; the TCRdb copy retains only in-frame clones and omits some. Of more than 95,000 clones in the sample, approximately 80% are singletons; the top ten hold roughly a tenth. Source material: PBMCs. These receptors were collected from a man younger than 45 in good health and CMV-seropositive.

About this clone itself: Other DNA sequences within the sample encode an identical CDR3. The chain combines TRBV4-3 with TRBJ2-7, with 11 bases aligning to TRBD1. CDR3 length: 16 residues. Trimming took 0 bases from V and 3 from J; bases not matched to a gene: 4. Germline lookup yields CDR1 LGHNA and CDR2 YSLEER. CDR3 residues: CASSQDGGTGGYEQYF. CDR3 nucleotide sequence: TGCGCCAGCAGCCAAGATGGGGGGACAGGGGGCTACGAGCAGTACTTC.

The chain is built from TRBV5-1 and TRBJ2-5, with a tentative D call TRBD2 (5 bases). Trimming removed 4 bases from V and 4 bases from J, with 17 bases in between. CDR1 is SGHRS, CDR2 YFSETQ, per germline. The CDR3 is made up of 15 amino acids. CDR3: CASSARGAVGETQYF. In DNA, the CDR3 is TGCGCCAGCAGCGCCCGGGGAGCGGTAGGAGAGACCCAGTACTTC. Variable domain in full (rest from reference TRBV5-1 and TRBJ2-5): KAGVTQTPRYLIKTRGQQVTLSCSPISGHRSVSWYQQTPGQGLQFLFEYFSETQRNKGNFPGRFSGRQFSNSRSEMNVSTLELGDSALYLCASSARGAVGETQYFGPGTRLLVL.

The V call is TRBV6-5, the J call TRBJ1-3, with D tentatively TRBD1 (5 bases). The V end lost 6 bases, the J end lost 4 bases, and 10 bases lay between the germline ends. The CDR3 has 13 residues. CDR1 is MNHEY and CDR2 is SVGAGI in the germline V gene. In DNA form, the CDR3 reads TGTGCCAGCAGAAGGGGTAACGGAAACACCATATATTTT. It is translated as CASRRGNGNTIYF.

V gene TRBV7-2 combines with J gene TRBJ1-4; D is undetermined. V shed 0 bases and J shed 4 bases, with 9 bases lying between them. Per germline, CDR1 SGHTA and CDR2 FQGNSA. This CDR3 spans 15 amino acids. CDR3 amino acids: CASSLASNINEKLFF. CDR3 in DNA: TGTGCCAGCAGCTTAGCGTCTAATATTAATGAAAAACTGTTTTTT.

The chain links TRBV7-9 to TRBJ2-7; a possible D gene is TRBD2 (5 bases). Germline V gene lookup returns CDR1 SEHNR and CDR2 FQNEAQ (reference sequence). Trimming removed 5 bases at V and 5 bases at J, with 16 bases between. The CDR3 extends over 14 amino acids. In DNA, the CDR3 is TGTGCCAGCAGCGATCGACGGGGTTCCGACGAGCAGTACTTC. It specifies CASSDRRGSDEQYF.

The chain joins TRBV28 to TRBJ2-1; a weak D match, TRBD2 (5 bases). Trimming shortened V by 2 bases and J by 7 bases, and 15 bases separated the two germline ends. The CDR3 sequence is 15 residues long. CDR1 and CDR2 (germline): MDHEN, SYDVKM. The DNA of the CDR3 is TGTGCCAGCAGTTTAGTCCCGGGGAGTAATAATGAGCAGTTCTTC. Amino acid sequence: CASSLVPGSNNEQFF.

The gene calls are TRBV27 and TRBJ1-5; D may be TRBD1 (6 bases). V lost 0 bases to trimming and J lost 5 bases, with 11 bases between them. The germline CDR1 and CDR2 sequences are MNHEY and SMNVEV (reference sequence). The CDR3 spans 15 residues. The DNA for the CDR3 is TGTGCCAGCAGTTTATCGCACAGGGACGATCAGCCCCAGCATTTT. Its protein product is CASSLSHRDDQPQHF.

This chain connects TRBV12-2 to TRBJ2-7; TRBD2, as called in the table, went unchecked against the DNA. TRBV12-2 is a pseudogene segment. CDR3 size: 17 residues. As DNA, the CDR3 is TGTGCAAGTCGGTGGGCTAGCGGGAGGGCCGGGCCCTACGAGCAGTACTTC. Its protein product is CASRWASGRAGPYEQYF.

The genes are TRBV10-3 and TRBJ2-7; weak D call: TRBD2 (5 bases). Looked up from germline, CDR1 is ENHRY and CDR2 is SYGVKD. Trimming left V 6 bases short and J 5 bases short, with 17 bases between. The CDR3 extends over 14 amino acids. As DNA, the CDR3 is TGTGCCATCAGACCAGGACTGACCCCAGACGAGCAGTACTTC. Translation gives CAIRPGLTPDEQYF.

The V call is TRBV10-3, the J call TRBJ2-7; D remains unclear. The CDR3 contains 11 residues. With 1 base removed from V and 6 bases from J, the gap between germline ends came to 4 bases. Germline assignment: CDR1 ENHRY and CDR2 SYGVKD. CDR3 bases: TGTGCCATCAGTGAGTATCGCGAGCAGTACTTC. This translates into CAISEYREQYF.

Written as DNA, the CDR3 is TGTGCCAGCAGCGTAACAGGGGAACCGGTATCCTACGAGCAGTACTTC. As protein: CASSVTGEPVSYEQYF. This chain joins TRBV7-9 and TRBJ2-7; 7 bases are shared with TRBD1. This CDR3 has 16 amino acids. Trimming cost V 5 bases and J 1 base; bases outside gene matches: 11. Germline V gives CDR1 SEHNR, CDR2 FQNEAQ (reference sequence).

This clone was observed a handful of times. The chain has TRBV27 and TRBJ1-2, with 8 bases matching TRBD1. The CDR3 extends over 15 amino acids. Germline loops: CDR1 MNHEY, CDR2 SMNVEV (reference sequence). After removal of 4 bases from V and 3 bases from J, the junction contained 7 bases not matched to a gene. For the CDR3, the DNA is TGTGCCAGCAGTTCGTGGACAGGGTTGGACTATGGCTACACCTTC. This encodes CASSSWTGLDYGYTF.

The chain couples TRBV5-1 to TRBJ2-7; 10 nucleotides line up with TRBD2. CDR1 and CDR2 (germline): SGHRS, YFSETQ. The CDR3 is made up of 16 amino acids. V lost 0 bases to trimming and J lost 1 base; unmatched junction nucleotides: 4. The CDR3 DNA sequence: TGCGCCAGCAGCTTGGCTAGCGGGAGTTGGTCCTACGAGCAGTACTTC. Translation gives CASSLASGSWSYEQYF.

The CDR3 here is CSGRGLMNTEAFF. The DNA of the CDR3 is TGCAGCGGAAGGGGCCTCATGAACACTGAAGCTTTCTTT. The chain has TRBV29-1 and TRBJ1-1, with D perhaps matching TRBD1 (5 bases). Germline-derived CDR1 and CDR2 are SQVTM and ANQGSEA. Between the trimmed V and J ends, which lost 7 bases and 0 bases, there was a span of 12 bases. This CDR3 contains 13 residues.

This clone was recorded a few times. This chain connects TRBV29-1 to TRBJ1-3; possibly TRBD1 for D (6 bases). The V and J ends lost 1 base and 2 bases respectively, with 15 bases between them. Germline V gene sequence: CDR1 SQVTM, CDR2 ANQGSEA. There are 16 residues in the CDR3. CDR3 sequence (DNA): TGCAGCGTTGAAGGGACAGATAATTCCGCTGGAAACACCATATATTTT. Translating it yields CSVEGTDNSAGNTIYF. Full variable domain (outside the CDR3, taken from reference TRBV29-1 and TRBJ1-3): SAVISQKPSRDICQRGTSLTIQCQVDSQVTMMFWYRQQPGQSLTLIATANQGSEATYESGFVIDKFPISRPNLTFSTLTVSNMSPEDSSIYLCSVEGTDNSAGNTIYFGEGSWLTVV.

This sequence joins TRBV27 and TRBJ2-7; TRBD2 might be the D (5 bases). Per germline, CDR1 MNHEY and CDR2 SMNVEV (reference sequence). The CDR3 consists of 17 residues. The V gene lost 5 bases and the J gene lost 3 bases, with 23 bases spanning the gap. The CDR3, as DNA: TGTGCCAGCAGTCCCCGGGCGGCCCCGGCGGGCTTCTACGAGCAGTACTTC. It yields the protein CASSPRAAPAGFYEQYF.

The V and J genes are TRBV18 and TRBJ1-2; possibly TRBD1 for D (6 bases). Trimming left V 2 bases short and J 4 bases short, with 23 bases between. The length of the CDR3 is 18 residues. Germline CDR1 KGHSH, CDR2 LQKENI. CDR3 sequence reads: CASSPFGNRVSVSYGYTF. In DNA form, the CDR3 reads TGTGCCAGCTCACCATTCGGAAACAGGGTATCTGTAAGCTATGGCTACACCTTC.

J is TRBJ2-1 and V is TRBV27; 11 nucleotides match TRBD2. Looked up from germline, CDR1 is MNHEY and CDR2 is SMNVEV (reference sequence). There are 16 residues in the CDR3. The junction had 8 bases not matched to a gene; V was cut back by 0 bases and J by 10 bases. For the CDR3, the DNA is TGTGCCAGCAGTTTATCCGTCGGACTAGCGGGCGGGGAGCAGTTCTTC. Translation gives CASSLSVGLAGGEQFF.

V usage is TRBV9 and J usage is TRBJ2-7, with D hard to call. The CDR3 has 13 residues. Germline-derived CDR1 and CDR2 are SGDLS and YYNGEE. V was trimmed by 0 bases and J by 2 bases, leaving 6 bases between them. The CDR3 DNA follows: TGTGCCAGCAGCGTAGGGCAGACCTACGAGCAGTACTTC. Translation gives CASSVGQTYEQYF.

The V gene is TRBV4-2, the J gene TRBJ2-3; 8 bases map to TRBD2. V gave up 1 base and J gave up 0 bases; unmatched junction bases: 9. The CDR3 has 18 amino acids. Germline V gene lookup returns CDR1 LGHNA and CDR2 YNFKEQ. CDR3 sequence: CASSQAGTSGASTDTQYF. The CDR3 region has the DNA TGTGCCAGCAGCCAAGCCGGGACTAGTGGGGCTAGCACAGATACGCAGTATTTT.

This rearrangement joins TRBV11-2 to TRBJ2-5; D unresolved. V lost 5 bases and J 5 bases, leaving 15 bases between the germline ends. The germline CDR1 and CDR2 sequences are SGHAT and FQNNGV. This CDR3 has 14 amino acids. CDR3 amino acids: CASSPTGFMETQYF. The DNA for the CDR3 is TGTGCCAGCAGCCCTACGGGTTTCATGGAGACCCAGTACTTC.

The table lists this clone with a count of one. This chain uses TRBV29-1 with TRBJ1-2; D possibly corresponds to TRBD1 (6 bases). V lost 4 bases, J lost 9 bases, and 21 bases lay in between. Germline CDR1 and CDR2: SQVTM and ANQGSEA. This CDR3 spans 14 amino acids. CDR3 sequence reads: CSVVEGDPTGRYTF. The DNA of the CDR3 is TGCAGCGTTGTTGAGGGGGACCCGACGGGCCGCTACACCTTC.

The chain uses TRBV15 and TRBJ1-1; tentatively, D is TRBD1 (5 bases). The CDR3 spans 14 residues. Trimming stripped 2 bases from V and 1 base from J, with 8 bases between. Per the germline V gene, CDR1 is LNHNV and CDR2 is YYDKDF (reference sequence). The CDR3 DNA reads TGTGCCACCAGCAGATCAGGGTGGAACACTGAAGCTTTCTTT. Protein product: CATSRSGWNTEAFF.

The sample holds one count of this clone. The rearrangement links TRBV10-3 to TRBJ2-7, with D possibly TRBD2 on 5 matching bases. The CDR3 spans 12 residues. Looked up from germline, CDR1 is ENHRY and CDR2 is SYGVKD. Trimming took 6 bases from V and 0 from J, leaving 6 bases between them. The CDR3 spells CAIRDSSYEQYF. CDR3 nucleotides: TGTGCCATCAGGGACTCCTCCTACGAGCAGTACTTC.

This clone was detected only once. The rearrangement uses TRBV11-2 and TRBJ2-3; perhaps TRBD1 as D (5 bases). CDR1 and CDR2 from the germline V gene are SGHAT and FQNNGV. The CDR3 contains 14 residues. Trimming stripped 1 base from V and 6 bases from J, with 11 bases between. The CDR3 nucleotides are TGTGCCAGCAGCTTAGGGGGCACGTTGGATACGCAGTATTTT. Translated, it gives CASSLGGTLDTQYF.

The V gene is TRBV2, the J gene TRBJ2-3, with 9 bases fitting TRBD1. V lost 6 bases to trimming and J lost 9 bases; unmatched junction nucleotides: 13. Germline V gene data show CDR1 as SNHLY and CDR2 as FYNNEI. The CDR3 covers 15 residues. The CDR3 reads CASRGGTGLGGTQYF. In nucleotides, the CDR3 is TGTGCCAGCAGGGGGGGGACAGGGCTAGGAGGAACGCAGTATTTT.

The chain recombines TRBV5-4 with TRBJ2-7; 13 bases map to TRBD2. CDR3 length equals 15 residues. J was trimmed by 6 bases and V by 4 bases; bases with no gene match: 7. Germline lookup yields CDR1 SGHNT and CDR2 YYREEE (reference sequence). The CDR3 spells CASSAGLAGSSEQYF. Written as DNA, the CDR3 is TGTGCCAGCAGCGCGGGACTAGCGGGAAGTAGCGAGCAGTACTTC.

The chain carries TRBV4-1 and TRBJ2-3, with 7 bases that match TRBD2. With V trimmed by 7 bases and J by 2 bases, 6 bases remained unmatched. Germline values: CDR1 MGHRA, CDR2 YSYEKL. CDR3 length equals 14 residues. The CDR3 sequence is CASNPSGLTDTQYF. The CDR3 coding sequence is TGCGCCAGCAATCCTAGCGGCCTCACAGATACGCAGTATTTT.

This chain joins TRBV18 and TRBJ2-1, with 7 bases that match TRBD1. After removal of 6 bases from V and 7 bases from J, the junction contained 12 bases not matched to a gene. CDR3 length equals 15 residues. The germline CDR1 and CDR2 sequences are KGHSH and LQKENI. The CDR3 loop reads CASSRDAGGRNEQFF. CDR3 in DNA: TGTGCCAGCTCCCGGGATGCAGGGGGAAGGAATGAGCAGTTCTTC.